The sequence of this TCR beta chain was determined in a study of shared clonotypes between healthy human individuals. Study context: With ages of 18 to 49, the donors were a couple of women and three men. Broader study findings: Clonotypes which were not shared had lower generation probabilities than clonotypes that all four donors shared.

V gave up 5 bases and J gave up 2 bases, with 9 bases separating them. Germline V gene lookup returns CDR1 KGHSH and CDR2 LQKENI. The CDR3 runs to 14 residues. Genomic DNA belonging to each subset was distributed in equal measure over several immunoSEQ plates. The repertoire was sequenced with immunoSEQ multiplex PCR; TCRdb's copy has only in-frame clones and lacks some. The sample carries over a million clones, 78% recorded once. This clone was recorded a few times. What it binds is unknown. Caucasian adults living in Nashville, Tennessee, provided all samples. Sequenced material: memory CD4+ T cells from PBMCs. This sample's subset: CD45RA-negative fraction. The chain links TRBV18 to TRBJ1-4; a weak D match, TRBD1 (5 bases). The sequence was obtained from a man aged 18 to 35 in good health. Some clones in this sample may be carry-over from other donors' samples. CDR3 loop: CASSSQVTNEKLFF. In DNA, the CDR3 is TGTGCCAGCTCATCACAGGTTACTAATGAAAAACTGTTTTTT.